The 10 T cell receptor beta chains below were found in one sample sequenced in a study of blood T cell repertoires in COVID-19. The data were produced by immunoSEQ multiplex PCR, yet TCRdb's version contains in-frame clones alone and is incomplete. The table records 120,000 to 150,000 clones, approximately 87% of them present only once. Sequences were obtained from peripheral blood. The source is a woman between 40 and 50 years old with acute or convalescent COVID-19.

The rearrangement links TRBV2 to TRBJ1-1; 7 positions match TRBD1. J was trimmed by 4 bases and V by 11 bases; bases with no gene match: 10. The length of the CDR3 is 13 residues. Germline lookup yields CDR1 SNHLY and CDR2 FYNNEI. The CDR3 DNA follows: TGTGCCGGAACGGGACAGAGGGGCACTGAAGCTTTCTTT. Protein product: CAGTGQRGTEAFF.

This chain joins TRBV5-4 and TRBJ2-7, with 7 bases matching TRBD1. J was trimmed by 0 bases and V by 3 bases; bases with no gene match: 3. Germline assignment: CDR1 SGHNT and CDR2 YYREEE (reference sequence). The CDR3 runs 14 residues. The CDR3 region is CASSSRQGSYEQYF. CDR3 DNA sequence: TGTGCCAGCAGCTCCCGACAGGGCTCCTACGAGCAGTACTTC.

The chain couples TRBV6-2 or TRBV6-3 to TRBJ2-7, with D perhaps given as TRBD1 or TRBD2 (5 bases each). The V and J ends lost 4 bases and 1 base respectively, with 11 bases between them. Germline lookup yields CDR1 MNHEY and CDR2 SVGEGT. The CDR3 has 14 amino acids. The CDR3 reads CASSFSGSSYEQYF. The DNA of the CDR3 is TGTGCCAGCAGTTTCTCAGGGAGTTCCTACGAGCAGTACTTC.

The chain employs TRBV18 and TRBJ2-7; a weak D match, TRBD2 (6 bases). The V and J ends lost 5 bases and 5 bases respectively, with 13 bases between them. Germline V gene lookup returns CDR1 KGHSH and CDR2 LQKENI. The CDR3 length is 13 residues. CDR3 in DNA: TGTGCCAGCTCATGGGGGTCGGGGGACGAGCAGTACTTC. This encodes CASSWGSGDEQYF.

This chain joins TRBV27 and TRBJ1-2, with no clear D. The CDR3 totals 14 residues. From germline, CDR1 is MNHEY and CDR2 SMNVEV (reference sequence). The V gene lost 4 bases and the J gene lost 5 bases, with 14 bases spanning the gap. Here the CDR3 reads CASSSATSGYGYTF. As DNA, the CDR3 is TGTGCCAGCAGTTCCGCGACATCGGGGTATGGCTACACCTTC.

The DNA of the CDR3 is TGTGCCAGCAGTCCAGGGTATAACACTGAAGCTTTCTTT. Protein: CASSPGYNTEAFF. The J gene is TRBJ1-1, the V gene TRBV14; possible D gene TRBD1, 5 bases. The CDR3 spans 13 residues. Germline CDR1 reads SGHDN; CDR2 reads FVKESK. V lost 6 bases and J lost 2, with 10 bases in between.

The chain carries TRBV5-4 and TRBJ2-2; perhaps TRBD2 as D (6 bases). V was trimmed by 2 bases and J by 4 bases, leaving 9 bases between them. This CDR3 is 14 amino acids long. The germline CDR1 and CDR2 sequences are SGHNT and YYREEE (reference sequence). CDR3 bases: TGTGCCAGCAGCTTCGGGGGTAGCACCGGGGAGCTGTTTTTT. This codes for CASSFGGSTGELFF.

V usage is TRBV12-3 or TRBV12-4 and J usage is TRBJ1-2, with D tentatively TRBD1 (5 bases). The CDR3 has 13 amino acids. Trimming shortened V by 6 bases and J by 12 bases, and 20 bases separated the two germline ends. The CDR3 sequence: CASRTSYGGVHTF. The CDR3 region has the DNA TGTGCCAGCAGGACCTCCTATGGGGGGGTCCACACCTTC.

This clone was detected a few times. J is TRBJ2-7 and V is TRBV2; 9 positions match TRBD1. With 11 bases clipped from V and 3 bases from J, the junction kept 11 bases outside the gene matches. Germline-derived CDR1 and CDR2 are SNHLY and FYNNEI. This CDR3 is 14 amino acids long. CDR3 coding DNA: TGTGCCGTTTATCCCCGGGACAGGGACTACGAGCAGTACTTC. Translated, it gives CAVYPRDRDYEQYF.

The CDR3 DNA reads as TGTGCCAGCAGCTTACTACAGGGGGCCTATGGCTACACCTTC. Encoded protein: CASSLLQGAYGYTF. The V gene is TRBV7-2, the J gene TRBJ1-2, with 9 bases aligning to TRBD1. The CDR3 runs 14 residues. CDR1 is SGHTA, CDR2 FQGNSA, per germline. Unmatched junction bases numbered 2, after V lost 2 bases and J lost 4 bases.